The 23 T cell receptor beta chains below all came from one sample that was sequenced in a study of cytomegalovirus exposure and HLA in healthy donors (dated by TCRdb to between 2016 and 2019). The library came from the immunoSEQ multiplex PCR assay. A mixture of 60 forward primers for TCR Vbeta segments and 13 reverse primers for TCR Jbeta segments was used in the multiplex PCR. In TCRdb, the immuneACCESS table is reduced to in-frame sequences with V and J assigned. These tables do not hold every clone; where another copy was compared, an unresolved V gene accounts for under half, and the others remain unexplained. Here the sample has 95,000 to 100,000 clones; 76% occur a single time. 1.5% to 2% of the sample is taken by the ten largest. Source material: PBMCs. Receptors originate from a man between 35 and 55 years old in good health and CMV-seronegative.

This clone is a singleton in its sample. The CDR3 nucleotides read TGTGCCAGCAGCCCGACTAACAGCGGCACAGATACGCAGTATTTT. It is translated as CASSPTNSGTDTQYF. The V and J genes are TRBV11-2 and TRBJ2-3, with a possible D match to TRBD2 (5 bases). The germline CDR1 and CDR2 sequences are SGHAT and FQNNGV. The CDR3 is made up of 15 amino acids. The V gene lost 5 bases and the J gene lost 1 base, with 13 bases spanning the gap. Using reference TRBV11-2 and TRBJ2-3 for the parts outside the CDR3, the full variable domain is EAGVAQSPRYKIIEKRQSVAFWCNPISGHATLYWYQQILGQGPKLLIQFQNNGVVDDSQLPKDRFSAERLKGVDSTLKIQPAKLEDSAVYLCASSPTNSGTDTQYFGPGTRLTVL.

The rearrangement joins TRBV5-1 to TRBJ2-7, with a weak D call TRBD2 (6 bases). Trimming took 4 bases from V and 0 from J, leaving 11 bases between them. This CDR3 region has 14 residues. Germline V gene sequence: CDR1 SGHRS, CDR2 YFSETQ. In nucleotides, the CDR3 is TGCGCCAGCAGCCGGGGGATAGCCTCCTACGAGCAGTACTTC. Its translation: CASSRGIASYEQYF.

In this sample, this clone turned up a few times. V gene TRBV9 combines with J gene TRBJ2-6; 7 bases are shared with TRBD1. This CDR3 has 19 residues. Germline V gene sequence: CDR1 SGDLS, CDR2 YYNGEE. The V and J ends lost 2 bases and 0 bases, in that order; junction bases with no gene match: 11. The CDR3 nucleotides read TGTGCCAGCAGCGTGAGCCAGACAGGGAGAATCTCTGGGGCCAACGTCCTGACTTTC. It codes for CASSVSQTGRISGANVLTF.

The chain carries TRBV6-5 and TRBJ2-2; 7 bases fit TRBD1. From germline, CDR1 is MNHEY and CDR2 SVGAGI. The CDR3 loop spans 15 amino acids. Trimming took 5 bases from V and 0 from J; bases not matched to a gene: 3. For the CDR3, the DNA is TGTGCCAGCAGTGTTCAGGGGGCGAACACCGGGGAGCTGTTTTTT. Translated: CASSVQGANTGELFF.

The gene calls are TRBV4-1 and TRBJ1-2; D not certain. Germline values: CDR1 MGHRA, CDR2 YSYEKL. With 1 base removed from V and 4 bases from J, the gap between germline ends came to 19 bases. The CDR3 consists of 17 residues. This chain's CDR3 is CASSQGAQFKGGYGYTF. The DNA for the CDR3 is TGCGCCAGCAGCCAAGGGGCCCAATTTAAAGGTGGCTATGGCTACACCTTC.

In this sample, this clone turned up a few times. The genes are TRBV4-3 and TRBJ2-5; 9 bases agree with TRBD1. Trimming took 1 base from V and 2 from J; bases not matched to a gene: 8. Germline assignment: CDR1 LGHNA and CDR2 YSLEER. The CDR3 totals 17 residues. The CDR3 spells CASSQVCDRGRQETQYF. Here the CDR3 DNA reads TGCGCCAGCAGCCAAGTTTGCGACAGGGGGAGGCAAGAGACCCAGTACTTC.

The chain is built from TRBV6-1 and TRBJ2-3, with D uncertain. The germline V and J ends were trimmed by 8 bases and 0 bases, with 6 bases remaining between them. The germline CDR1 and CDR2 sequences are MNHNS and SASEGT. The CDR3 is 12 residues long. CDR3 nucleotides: TGTGCCAGCGGCAGGAGCACAGATACGCAGTATTTT. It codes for CASGRSTDTQYF.

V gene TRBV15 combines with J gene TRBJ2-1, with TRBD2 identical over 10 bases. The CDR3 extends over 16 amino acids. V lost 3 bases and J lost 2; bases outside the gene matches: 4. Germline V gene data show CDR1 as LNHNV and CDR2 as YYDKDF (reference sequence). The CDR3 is CATSSPSGGAYNEQFF. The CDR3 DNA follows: TGTGCCACCAGCAGCCCGAGCGGGGGGGCCTACAATGAGCAGTTCTTC.

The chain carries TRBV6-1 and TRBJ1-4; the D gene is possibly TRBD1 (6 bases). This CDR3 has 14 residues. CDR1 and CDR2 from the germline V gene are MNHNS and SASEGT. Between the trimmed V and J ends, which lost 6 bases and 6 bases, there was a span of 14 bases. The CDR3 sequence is CASSKTGPDEKLFF. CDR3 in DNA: TGTGCCAGCAGCAAAACAGGGCCGGATGAAAAACTGTTTTTT.

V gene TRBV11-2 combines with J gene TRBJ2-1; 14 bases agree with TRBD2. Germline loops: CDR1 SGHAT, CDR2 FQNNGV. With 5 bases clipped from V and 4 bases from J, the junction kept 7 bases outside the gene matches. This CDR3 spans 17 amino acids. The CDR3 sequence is CASSARLAGGLYNEQFF. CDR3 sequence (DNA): TGTGCCAGCAGCGCCCGACTAGCGGGGGGGCTGTACAATGAGCAGTTCTTC.

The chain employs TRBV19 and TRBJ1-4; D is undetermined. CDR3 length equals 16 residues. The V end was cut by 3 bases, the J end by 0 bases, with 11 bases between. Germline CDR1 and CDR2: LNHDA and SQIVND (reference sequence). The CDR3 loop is CASSIMSTATNEKLFF. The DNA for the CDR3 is TGTGCCAGTAGTATTATGTCTACGGCAACTAATGAAAAACTGTTTTTT. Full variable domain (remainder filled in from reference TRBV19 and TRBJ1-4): DGGITQSPKYLFRKEGQNVTLSCEQNLNHDAMYWYRQDPGQGLRLIYYSQIVNDFQKGDIAEGYSVSREKKESFPLTVTSAQKNPTAFYLCASSIMSTATNEKLFFGSGTQLSVL.

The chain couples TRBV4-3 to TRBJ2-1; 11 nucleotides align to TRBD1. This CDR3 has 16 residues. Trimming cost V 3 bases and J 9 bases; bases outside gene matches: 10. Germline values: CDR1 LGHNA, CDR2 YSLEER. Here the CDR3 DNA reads TGCGCCAGCAGCCATCTCACGGGACAGGGGGTTGGTGAGCAGTTCTTC. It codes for CASSHLTGQGVGEQFF.

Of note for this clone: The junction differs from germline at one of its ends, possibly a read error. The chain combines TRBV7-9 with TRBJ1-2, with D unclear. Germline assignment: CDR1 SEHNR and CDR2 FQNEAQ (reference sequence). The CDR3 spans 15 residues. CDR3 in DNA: TGTTCCAGCAGCTTAGAAGGCAGGCTGCACGATGGCTACACCTTC. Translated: CSSSLEGRLHDGYTF.

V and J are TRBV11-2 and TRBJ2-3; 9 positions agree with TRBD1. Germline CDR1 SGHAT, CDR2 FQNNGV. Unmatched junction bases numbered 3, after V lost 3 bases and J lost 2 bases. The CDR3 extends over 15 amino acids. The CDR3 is CASSLDRGDTDTQYF. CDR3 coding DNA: TGTGCCAGCAGCTTGGACAGGGGCGACACAGATACGCAGTATTTT.

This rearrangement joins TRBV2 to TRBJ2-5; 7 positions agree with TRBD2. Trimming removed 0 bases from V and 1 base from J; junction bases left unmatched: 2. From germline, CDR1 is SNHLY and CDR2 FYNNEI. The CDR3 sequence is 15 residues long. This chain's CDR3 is CASSEARGVQETQYF. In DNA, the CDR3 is TGTGCCAGCAGTGAAGCACGGGGGGTCCAAGAGACCCAGTACTTC.

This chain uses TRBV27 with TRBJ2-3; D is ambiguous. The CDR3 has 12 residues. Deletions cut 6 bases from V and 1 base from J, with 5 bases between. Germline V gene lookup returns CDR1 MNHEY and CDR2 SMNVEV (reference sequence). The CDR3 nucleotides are TGTGCCAGCAGGACACGCACAGATACGCAGTATTTT. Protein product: CASRTRTDTQYF.

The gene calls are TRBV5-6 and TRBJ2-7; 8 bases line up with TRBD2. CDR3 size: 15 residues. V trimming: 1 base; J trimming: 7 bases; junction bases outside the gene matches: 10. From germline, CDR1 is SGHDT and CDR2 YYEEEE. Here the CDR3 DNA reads TGTGCCAGCAGCTTGTTAGCGGGGAAACTACGAGAGCAGTACTTC. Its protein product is CASSLLAGKLREQYF. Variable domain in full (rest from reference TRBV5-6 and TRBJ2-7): DAGVTQSPTHLIKTRGQQVTLRCSPKSGHDTVSWYQQALGQGPQFIFQYYEEEERQRGNFPDRFSGHQFPNYSSELNVNALLLGDSALYLCASSLLAGKLREQYFGPGTRLTVT.

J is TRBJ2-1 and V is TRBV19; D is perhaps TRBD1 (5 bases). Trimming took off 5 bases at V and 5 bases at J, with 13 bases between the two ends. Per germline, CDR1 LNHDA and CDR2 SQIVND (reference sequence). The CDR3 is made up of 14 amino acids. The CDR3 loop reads CASSLRRGNNEQFF. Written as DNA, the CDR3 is TGTGCCAGTAGTCTAAGAAGGGGAAACAATGAGCAGTTCTTC.

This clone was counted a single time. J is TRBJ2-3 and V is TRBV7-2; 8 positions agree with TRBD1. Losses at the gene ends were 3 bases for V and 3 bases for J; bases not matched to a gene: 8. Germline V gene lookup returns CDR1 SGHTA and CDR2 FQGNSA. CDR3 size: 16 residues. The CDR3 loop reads CASSFRTGFKTDTQYF. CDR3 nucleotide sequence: TGTGCCAGCAGCTTCAGGACAGGGTTTAAGACAGATACGCAGTATTTT.

CDR3 sequence reads: CASSLGDREGEKLFF. The CDR3 nucleotides are TGTGCCAGCAGCTTGGGGGACAGGGAAGGTGAAAAACTGTTTTTT. The V call is TRBV5-4, the J call TRBJ1-4; 9 nucleotides line up with TRBD1. J was trimmed by 7 bases and V by 0 bases; bases with no gene match: 4. This CDR3 has 15 residues. The V gene's germline CDR1 is SGHNT and CDR2 YYREEE (reference sequence).

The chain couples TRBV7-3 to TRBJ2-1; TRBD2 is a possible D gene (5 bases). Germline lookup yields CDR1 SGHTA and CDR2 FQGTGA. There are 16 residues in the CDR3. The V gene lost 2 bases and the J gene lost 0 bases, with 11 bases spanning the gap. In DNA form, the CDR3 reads TGTGCCAGCAGCTTATATCTGGGGAGCTCCTACAATGAGCAGTTCTTC. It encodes CASSLYLGSSYNEQFF.

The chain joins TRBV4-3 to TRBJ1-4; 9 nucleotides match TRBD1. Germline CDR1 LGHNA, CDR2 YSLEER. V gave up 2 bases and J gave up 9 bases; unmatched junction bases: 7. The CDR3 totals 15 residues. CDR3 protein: CASSQSPGQGKKLFF. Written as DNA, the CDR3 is TGCGCCAGCAGCCAATCTCCGGGACAGGGTAAAAAACTGTTTTTT.

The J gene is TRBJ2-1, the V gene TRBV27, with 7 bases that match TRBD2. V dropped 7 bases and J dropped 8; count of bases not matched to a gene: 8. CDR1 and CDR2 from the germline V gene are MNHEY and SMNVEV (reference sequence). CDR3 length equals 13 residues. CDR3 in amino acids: CASIGPSGDEQFF. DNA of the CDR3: TGTGCCAGCATTGGACCTAGCGGCGATGAGCAGTTCTTC.